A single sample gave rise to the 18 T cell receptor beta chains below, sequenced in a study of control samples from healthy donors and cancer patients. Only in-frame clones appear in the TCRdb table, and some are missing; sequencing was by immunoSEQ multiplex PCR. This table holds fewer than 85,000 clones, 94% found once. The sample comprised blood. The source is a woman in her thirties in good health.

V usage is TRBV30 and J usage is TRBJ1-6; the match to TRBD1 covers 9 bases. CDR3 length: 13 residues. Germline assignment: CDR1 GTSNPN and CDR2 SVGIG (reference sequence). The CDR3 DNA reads TGTGGGGTCCGGGACAGGGCATCTTCACCCCTCCACTTT. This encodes CGVRDRASSPLHF.

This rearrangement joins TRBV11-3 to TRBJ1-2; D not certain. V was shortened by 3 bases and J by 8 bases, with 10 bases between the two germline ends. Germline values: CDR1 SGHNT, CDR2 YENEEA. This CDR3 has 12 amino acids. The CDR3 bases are TGTGCCAGCAGCTTTCGGGAACTCGGCTACACCTTC. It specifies CASSFRELGYTF.

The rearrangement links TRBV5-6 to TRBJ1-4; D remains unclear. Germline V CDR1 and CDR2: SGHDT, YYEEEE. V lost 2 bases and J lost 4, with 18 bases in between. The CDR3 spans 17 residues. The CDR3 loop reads CASSFHVKVGSNEKLFF. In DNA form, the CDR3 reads TGTGCCAGCAGCTTCCATGTGAAGGTCGGAAGTAATGAAAAACTGTTTTTT.

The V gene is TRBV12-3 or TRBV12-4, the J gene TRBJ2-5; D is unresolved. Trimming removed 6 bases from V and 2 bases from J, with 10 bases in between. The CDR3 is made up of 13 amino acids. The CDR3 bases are TGTGCCAGCAGGGAGTTGCGGCAAGAGACCCAGTACTTC. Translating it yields CASRELRQETQYF.

CDR3 nucleotide sequence: TGTGCCAGCTCACCGTTAAATTCCCCGAATAATTCACCCCTCCACTTT. Amino acid sequence: CASSPLNSPNNSPLHF. The chain recombines TRBV18 with TRBJ1-6; D is unclear. This CDR3 has 16 amino acids. V was cut by 3 bases and J by 5 bases, with 14 bases left in between. The germline CDR1 and CDR2 sequences are KGHSH and LQKENI.

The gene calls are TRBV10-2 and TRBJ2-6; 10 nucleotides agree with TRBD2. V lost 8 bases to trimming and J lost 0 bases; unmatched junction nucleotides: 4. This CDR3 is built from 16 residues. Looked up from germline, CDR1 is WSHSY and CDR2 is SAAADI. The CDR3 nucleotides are TGCGCCAGCCTAGCGGGGGTAAACTCTGGGGCCAACGTCCTGACTTTC. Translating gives CASLAGVNSGANVLTF.

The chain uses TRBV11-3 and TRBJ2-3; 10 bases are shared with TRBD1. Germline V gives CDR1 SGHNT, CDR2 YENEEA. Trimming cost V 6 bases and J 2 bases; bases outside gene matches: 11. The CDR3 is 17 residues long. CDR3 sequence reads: CASSWPPGTGVTDTQYF. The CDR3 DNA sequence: TGTGCCAGCAGTTGGCCCCCCGGGACAGGGGTCACAGATACGCAGTATTTT.

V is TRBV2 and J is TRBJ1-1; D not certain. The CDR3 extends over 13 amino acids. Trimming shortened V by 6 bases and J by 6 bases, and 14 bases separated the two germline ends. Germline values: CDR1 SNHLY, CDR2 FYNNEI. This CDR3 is CASRGLSRPEAFF. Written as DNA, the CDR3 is TGTGCCAGCAGAGGCCTCTCTCGGCCTGAAGCTTTCTTT.

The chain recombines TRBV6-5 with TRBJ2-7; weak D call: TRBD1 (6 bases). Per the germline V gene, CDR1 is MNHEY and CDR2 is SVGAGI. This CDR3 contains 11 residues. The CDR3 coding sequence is TGTGGGGCAGGGGCTAGTTACGAGCAGTACTTC. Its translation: CGAGASYEQYF.

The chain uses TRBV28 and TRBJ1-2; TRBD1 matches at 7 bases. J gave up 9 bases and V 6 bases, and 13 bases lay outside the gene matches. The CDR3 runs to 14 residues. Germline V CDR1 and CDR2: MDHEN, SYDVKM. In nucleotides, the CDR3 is TGTGCCAGCAGCCCCTTACTGACAGGGAGGAGCTACACCTTC. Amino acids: CASSPLLTGRSYTF.

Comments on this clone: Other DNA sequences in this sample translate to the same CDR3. This CDR3 is CASRGPGGLTEAFF. The CDR3 DNA reads as TGTGCCAGCAGGGGCCCGGGTGGGTTAACTGAAGCTTTCTTT. The chain combines TRBV6-5 with TRBJ1-1, with no clear D. The CDR3 contains 14 residues. Trimming removed 6 bases from V and 5 bases from J, with 16 bases in between. Looked up from germline, CDR1 is MNHEY and CDR2 is SVGAGI.

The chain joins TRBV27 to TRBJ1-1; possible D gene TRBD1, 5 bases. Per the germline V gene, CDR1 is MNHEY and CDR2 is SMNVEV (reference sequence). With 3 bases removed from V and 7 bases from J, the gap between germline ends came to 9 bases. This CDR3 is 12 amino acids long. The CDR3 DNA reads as TGTGCCAGCAGTTTGAGAGGGGATGAAGCTTTCTTT. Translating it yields CASSLRGDEAFF.

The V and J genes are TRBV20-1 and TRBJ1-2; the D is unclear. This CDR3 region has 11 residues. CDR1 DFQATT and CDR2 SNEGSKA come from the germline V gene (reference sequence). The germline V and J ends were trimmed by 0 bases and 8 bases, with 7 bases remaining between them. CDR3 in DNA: TGCAGTGCTAGAGATTCGAGGGGCTACACCTTC. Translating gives CSARDSRGYTF.

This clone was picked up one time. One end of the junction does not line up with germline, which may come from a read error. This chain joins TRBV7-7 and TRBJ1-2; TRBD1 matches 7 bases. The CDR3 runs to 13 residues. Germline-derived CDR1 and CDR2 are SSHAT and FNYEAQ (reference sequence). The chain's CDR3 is CASSTDRYYGYTF. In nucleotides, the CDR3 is TGTGCTAGCAGCACGGACAGGTACTATGGCTACACCTTC.

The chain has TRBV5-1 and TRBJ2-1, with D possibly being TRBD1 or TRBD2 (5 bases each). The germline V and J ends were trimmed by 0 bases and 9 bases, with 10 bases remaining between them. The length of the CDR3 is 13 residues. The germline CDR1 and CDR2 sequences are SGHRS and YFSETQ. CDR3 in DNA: TGCGCCAGCAGCTTGGGACAGAGGGGTGAGCAGTTCTTC. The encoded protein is CASSLGQRGEQFF.

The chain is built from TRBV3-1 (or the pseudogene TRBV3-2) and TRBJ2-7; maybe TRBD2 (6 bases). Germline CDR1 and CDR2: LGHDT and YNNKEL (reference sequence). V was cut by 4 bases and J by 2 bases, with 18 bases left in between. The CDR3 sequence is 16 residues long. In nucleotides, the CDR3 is TGTGCCAGCAGCCCGGTTGGGGGGATGGTCGCCTACGAGCAGTACGTC. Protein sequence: CASSPVGGMVAYEQYV.

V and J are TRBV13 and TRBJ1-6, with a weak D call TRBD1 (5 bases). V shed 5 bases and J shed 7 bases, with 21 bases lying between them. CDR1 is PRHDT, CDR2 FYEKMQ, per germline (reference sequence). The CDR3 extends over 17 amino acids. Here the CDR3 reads CASSQYRDYGRNSPLHF. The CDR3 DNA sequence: TGTGCCAGCAGCCAATACCGGGACTACGGGCGAAATTCACCCCTCCACTTT.

CDR3 DNA sequence: TGCGCCAGCAGCTCTCAGGGCGACACTGAAGCTTTCTTT. It codes for CASSSQGDTEAFF. This rearrangement joins TRBV5-1 to TRBJ1-1, with a possible D match to TRBD1 (5 bases). Trimming left V 3 bases short and J 3 bases short, with 9 bases between. Germline loops: CDR1 SGHRS, CDR2 YFSETQ. The CDR3 contains 13 residues.